Given below is one T cell receptor beta chain in context. Its antigen is currently unknown. This specimen comes from a study of identical twins. TCRdb fed the 5' RACE reads into MiXCR, producing one record per CDR3 protein. The table includes roughly 710,000 distinct CDR3 sequences, roughly 6% detected once. V was clipped by 7 bases and J by 7 bases, with 22 bases between them. The CDR3 runs 16 residues. Germline CDR1 and CDR2: ENHRY and SYGVKD. Study outcomes and limitations: Zero-insertion results could be subject to partial confounding by invariant MAIT and iNKT cells. Where beta out-of-frame sequences were concerned, excess twin sharing was weaker.

This TCR came from a man between 18 and 35 years old in good health. Sequencing used naive T cells sorted from blood. V is TRBV10-3 and J is TRBJ2-2, with a tentative D call TRBD2 (5 bases). CDR3 bases: TGTGCCATCAAGGAAGGAGACGGGATCATTGGCGGGGAGCTGTTTTTT. This codes for CAIKEGDGIIGGELFF.